This is a list of T cell receptor beta chains from one sample in a study of PD-1 blockade in classical Hodgkin lymphoma. The method was immunoSEQ multiplex PCR; TCRdb's version includes in-frame clones alone and lacks a portion of them. The sample holds around 60,000 clones, 88% seen once. This sample comprised peripheral blood mononuclear cells (PBMCs), obtained before the second cycle of nivolumab. The receptor source for this set is a human donor with classical Hodgkin lymphoma. CDR3s leave out the opening cysteine and the closing phenylalanine or tryptophan. Fields, in order: J gene, V gene, CDR3 protein.

j_call: TRBJ2-1
v_call: TRBV19
cdr3_aa: ASSGLAGEYNEQF

j_call: TRBJ2-7
v_call: TRBV7-9
cdr3_aa: ASSLPPGGPTYEQY

j_call: TRBJ2-7
v_call: TRBV6-1
cdr3_aa: ASRGLAFPNEQY

j_call: TRBJ1-2
v_call: TRBV6-1
cdr3_aa: ASSETGRLYGYT

j_call: TRBJ1-1
v_call: TRBV5-1
cdr3_aa: ASSLGRDRTEAF

j_call: TRBJ2-7
v_call: TRBV10-1
cdr3_aa: ASSESMTGGTYEQY

j_call: TRBJ2-1
v_call: TRBV7-9
cdr3_aa: ASSSAGDSYNEQF

j_call: TRBJ2-7
v_call: TRBV6-5
cdr3_aa: ASRAQGIYEQY

j_call: TRBJ2-7
v_call: TRBV5-1
cdr3_aa: ASSLAAGVGYEQY

j_call: TRBJ2-5
v_call: TRBV5-1
cdr3_aa: ASSSLQGPTQY

j_call: TRBJ1-1
v_call: TRBV7-9
cdr3_aa: ASSLGTGTEAF

j_call: TRBJ1-6
v_call: TRBV2
cdr3_aa: ASRGEGTRQSPLH

j_call: TRBJ2-1
v_call: TRBV20-1
cdr3_aa: SGFRGNEQF

j_call: TRBJ2-2
v_call: TRBV28
cdr3_aa: ASSFGGRTGELF

j_call: TRBJ2-1
v_call: TRBV7-2
cdr3_aa: ASSLARGSYNEQF

j_call: TRBJ2-6
v_call: TRBV7-8
cdr3_aa: ASSSSLVRGTGANVLT

j_call: TRBJ1-2
v_call: TRBV7-9
cdr3_aa: ASSAGLNYGYT

j_call: TRBJ1-5
v_call: TRBV6-5
cdr3_aa: ASSSRGSNNQPQH

j_call: TRBJ1-2
v_call: TRBV6-5
cdr3_aa: ASRKGGQGRGGYT

j_call: TRBJ2-3
v_call: TRBV4-1
cdr3_aa: ASSFRGDTQY

j_call: TRBJ1-2
v_call: TRBV6-6
cdr3_aa: ASSYTTLSGYT

j_call: TRBJ2-3
v_call: TRBV5-6
cdr3_aa: ASGRGGYTQY

j_call: TRBJ2-3
v_call: TRBV5-1
cdr3_aa: ASSSSGGALDTQY

j_call: TRBJ2-4
v_call: TRBV2
cdr3_aa: ASRGLYPLAKNIQY

j_call: TRBJ2-7
v_call: TRBV5-6
cdr3_aa: ASSSANREQY

j_call: TRBJ2-7
v_call: TRBV28
cdr3_aa: ASSRPGLAGGEQY

j_call: TRBJ2-1
v_call: TRBV5-1
cdr3_aa: ASRKGLLSNEQF

j_call: TRBJ2-3
v_call: TRBV5-6
cdr3_aa: ASSFVPGGTQY

j_call: TRBJ1-6
v_call: TRBV5-1
cdr3_aa: ASSFRGPSPDSPLH

j_call: TRBJ1-1
v_call: TRBV5-1
cdr3_aa: ASAQWKGTVNTEAF

j_call: TRBJ2-3
v_call: TRBV5-1
cdr3_aa: ASSRDSFGTDTQY

j_call: TRBJ2-3
v_call: TRBV5-1
cdr3_aa: ASSQDSFTDTQY

j_call: TRBJ1-1
v_call: TRBV5-5
cdr3_aa: ASSSRSTEAF

j_call: TRBJ2-3
v_call: TRBV5-1
cdr3_aa: ASSLEGRASDTQY

j_call: TRBJ1-1
v_call: TRBV5-1
cdr3_aa: ASSLELQANTEAF

j_call: TRBJ1-1
v_call: TRBV5-1
cdr3_aa: ASSLVSGKNTEAF

j_call: TRBJ2-5
v_call: TRBV7-9
cdr3_aa: ASTRREEAQY

j_call: TRBJ2-7
v_call: TRBV27
cdr3_aa: ASSFDRTYEQY

j_call: TRBJ2-1
v_call: TRBV4-2
cdr3_aa: ASSRPRGGENEQF

j_call: TRBJ2-5
v_call: TRBV6-5
cdr3_aa: ASSYNAGALETQY

j_call: TRBJ1-1
v_call: TRBV7-8
cdr3_aa: ASSPRGAGTEAF

j_call: TRBJ2-7
v_call: TRBV11-2
cdr3_aa: ASSLNRDYEQY